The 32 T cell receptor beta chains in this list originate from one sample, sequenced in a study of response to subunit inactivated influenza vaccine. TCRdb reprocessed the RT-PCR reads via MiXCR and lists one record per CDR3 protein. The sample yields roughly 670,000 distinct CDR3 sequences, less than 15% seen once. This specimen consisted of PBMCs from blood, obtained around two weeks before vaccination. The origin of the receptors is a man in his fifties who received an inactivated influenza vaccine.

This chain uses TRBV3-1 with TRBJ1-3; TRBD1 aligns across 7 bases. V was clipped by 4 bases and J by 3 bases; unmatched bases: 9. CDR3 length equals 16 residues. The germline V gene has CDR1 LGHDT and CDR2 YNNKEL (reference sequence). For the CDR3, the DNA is TGTGCCAGCAGCCTGCGAGGGGGCGCGGATGGAAACACCATATATTTT. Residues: CASSLRGGADGNTIYF. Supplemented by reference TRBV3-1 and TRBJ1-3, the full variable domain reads DTAVSQTPKYLVTQMGNDKSIKCEQNLGHDTMYWYKQDSKKFLKIMFSYNNKELIINETVPNRFSPKSPDKAHLNLHINSLELGDSAVYFCASSLRGGADGNTIYFGEGSWLTVV.

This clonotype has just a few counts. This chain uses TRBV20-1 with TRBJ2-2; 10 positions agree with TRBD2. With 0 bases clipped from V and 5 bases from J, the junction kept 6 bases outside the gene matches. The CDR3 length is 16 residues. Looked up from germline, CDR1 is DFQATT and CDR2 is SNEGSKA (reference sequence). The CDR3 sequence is CSARDPLAGKTGELFF. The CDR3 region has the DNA TGCAGTGCTAGAGATCCACTAGCGGGGAAAACCGGGGAGCTGTTTTTT.

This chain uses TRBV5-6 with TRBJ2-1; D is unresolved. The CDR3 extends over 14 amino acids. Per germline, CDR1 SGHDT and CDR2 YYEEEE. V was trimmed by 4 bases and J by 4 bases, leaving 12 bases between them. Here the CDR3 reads CASSPETRYNEQFF. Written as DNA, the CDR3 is TGTGCCAGCAGCCCAGAGACGAGGTACAATGAGCAGTTCTTC.

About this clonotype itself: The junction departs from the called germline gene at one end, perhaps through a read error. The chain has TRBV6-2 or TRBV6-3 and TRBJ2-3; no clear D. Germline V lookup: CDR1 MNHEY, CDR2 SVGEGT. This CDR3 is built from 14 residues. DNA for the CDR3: TGTGCCAGCAGCCTCGCTGGTAGCAGAGATACGCAGTATTTT. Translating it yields CASSLAGSRDTQYF.

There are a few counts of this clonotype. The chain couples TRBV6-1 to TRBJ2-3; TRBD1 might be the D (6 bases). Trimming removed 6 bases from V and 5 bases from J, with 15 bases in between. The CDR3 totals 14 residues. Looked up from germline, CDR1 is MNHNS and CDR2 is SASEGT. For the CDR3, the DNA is TGTGCCAGCAGCCAGCGAGGGGGTTTAGATACGCAGTATTTT. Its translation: CASSQRGGLDTQYF.

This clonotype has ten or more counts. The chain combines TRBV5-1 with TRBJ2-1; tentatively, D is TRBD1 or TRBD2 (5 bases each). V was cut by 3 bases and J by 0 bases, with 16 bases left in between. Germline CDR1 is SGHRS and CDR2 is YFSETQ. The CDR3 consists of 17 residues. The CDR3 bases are TGCGCCAGCAGCTCCTCACCCGGGACCTTCTCCTACAATGAGCAGTTCTTC. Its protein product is CASSSSPGTFSYNEQFF.

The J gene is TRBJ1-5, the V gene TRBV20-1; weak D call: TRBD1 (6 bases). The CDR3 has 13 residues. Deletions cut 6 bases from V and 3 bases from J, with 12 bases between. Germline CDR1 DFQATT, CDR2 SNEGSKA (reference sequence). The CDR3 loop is CSAVRDTNQPQHF. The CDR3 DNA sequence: TGCAGTGCGGTCCGGGACACCAATCAGCCCCAGCATTTT.

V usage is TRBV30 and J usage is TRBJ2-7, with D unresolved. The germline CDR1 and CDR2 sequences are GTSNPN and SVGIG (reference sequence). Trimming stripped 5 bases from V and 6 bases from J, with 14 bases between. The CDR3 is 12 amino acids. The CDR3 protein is CAWGVGVGEQYF. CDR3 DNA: TGTGCCTGGGGAGTTGGTGTGGGCGAGCAGTACTTC.

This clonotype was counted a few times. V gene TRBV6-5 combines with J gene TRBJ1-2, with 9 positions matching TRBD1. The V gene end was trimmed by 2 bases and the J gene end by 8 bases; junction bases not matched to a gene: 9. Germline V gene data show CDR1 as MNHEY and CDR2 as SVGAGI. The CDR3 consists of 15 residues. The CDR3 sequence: CASSYTGTGLEGYTF. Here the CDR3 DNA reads TGTGCCAGCAGTTACACTGGGACAGGGCTTGAAGGCTACACCTTC.

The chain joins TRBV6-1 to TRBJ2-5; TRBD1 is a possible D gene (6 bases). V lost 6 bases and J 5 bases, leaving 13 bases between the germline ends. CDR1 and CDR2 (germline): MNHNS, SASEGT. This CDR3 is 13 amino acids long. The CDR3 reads CASSRGSWETQYF. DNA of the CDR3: TGTGCCAGCAGCAGGGGTTCGTGGGAGACCCAGTACTTC.

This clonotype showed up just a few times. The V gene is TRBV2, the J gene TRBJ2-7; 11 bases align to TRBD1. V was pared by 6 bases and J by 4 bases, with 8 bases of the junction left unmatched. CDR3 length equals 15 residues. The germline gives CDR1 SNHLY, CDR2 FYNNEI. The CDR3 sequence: CASRDRDRGFYEQYF. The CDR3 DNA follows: TGTGCCAGCAGGGACCGGGACAGGGGGTTTTACGAGCAGTACTTC. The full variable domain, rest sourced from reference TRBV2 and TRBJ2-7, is EPEVTQTPSHQVTQMGQEVILRCVPISNHLYFYWYRQILGQKVEFLVSFYNNEISEKSEIFDDQFSVERPDGSNFTLKIRSTKLEDSAMYFCASRDRDRGFYEQYFGPGTRLTVT.

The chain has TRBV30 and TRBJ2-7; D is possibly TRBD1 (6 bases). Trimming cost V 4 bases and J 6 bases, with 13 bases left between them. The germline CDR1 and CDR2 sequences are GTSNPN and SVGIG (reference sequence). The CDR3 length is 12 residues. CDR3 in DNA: TGTGCCTGGAAACAGGGAAGCGGCGAGCAGTACTTC. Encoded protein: CAWKQGSGEQYF.

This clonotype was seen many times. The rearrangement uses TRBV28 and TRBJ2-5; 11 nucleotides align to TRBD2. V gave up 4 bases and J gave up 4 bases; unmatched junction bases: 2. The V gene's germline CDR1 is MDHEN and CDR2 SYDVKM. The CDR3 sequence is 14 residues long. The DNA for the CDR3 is TGTGCCAGCAGTTCAGGACTAGCGGGAGAGACCCAGTACTTC. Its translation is CASSSGLAGETQYF.

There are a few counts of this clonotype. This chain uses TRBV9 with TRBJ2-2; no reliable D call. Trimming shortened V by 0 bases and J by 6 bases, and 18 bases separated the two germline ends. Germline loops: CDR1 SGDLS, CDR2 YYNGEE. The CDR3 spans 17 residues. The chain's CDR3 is CASSVDFRVSWAGELFF. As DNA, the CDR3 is TGTGCCAGCAGCGTAGATTTTCGGGTTTCGTGGGCCGGGGAGCTGTTTTTT.

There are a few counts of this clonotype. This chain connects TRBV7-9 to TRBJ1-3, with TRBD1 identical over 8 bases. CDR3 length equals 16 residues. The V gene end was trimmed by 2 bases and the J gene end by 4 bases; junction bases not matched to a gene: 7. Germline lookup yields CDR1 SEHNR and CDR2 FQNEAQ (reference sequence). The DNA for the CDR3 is TGTGCCAGCAGCTTAACAACTGGACAGGGAGGAAACACCATATATTTT. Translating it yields CASSLTTGQGGNTIYF. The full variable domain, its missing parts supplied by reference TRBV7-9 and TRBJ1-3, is DTGVSQNPRHKITKRGQNVTFRCDPISEHNRLYWYRQTLGQGPEFLTYFQNEAQLEKSRLLSDRFSAERPKGSFSTLEIQRTEQGDSAMYLCASSLTTGQGGNTIYFGEGSWLTVV.

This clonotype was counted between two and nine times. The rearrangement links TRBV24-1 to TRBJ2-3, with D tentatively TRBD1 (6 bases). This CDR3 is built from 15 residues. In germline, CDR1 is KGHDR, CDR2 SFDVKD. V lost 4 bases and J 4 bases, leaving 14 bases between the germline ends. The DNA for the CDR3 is TGTGCCACCAGTGACCGACAGGTTTTGCCAGATACGCAGTATTTT. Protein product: CATSDRQVLPDTQYF.

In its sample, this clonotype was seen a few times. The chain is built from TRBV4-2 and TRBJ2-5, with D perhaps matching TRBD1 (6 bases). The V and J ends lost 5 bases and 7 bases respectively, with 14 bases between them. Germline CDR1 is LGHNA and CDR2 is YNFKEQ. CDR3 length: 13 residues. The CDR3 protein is CASSGTPGGTQYF. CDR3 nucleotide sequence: TGTGCCAGCAGCGGGACACCTGGGGGGACCCAGTACTTC.

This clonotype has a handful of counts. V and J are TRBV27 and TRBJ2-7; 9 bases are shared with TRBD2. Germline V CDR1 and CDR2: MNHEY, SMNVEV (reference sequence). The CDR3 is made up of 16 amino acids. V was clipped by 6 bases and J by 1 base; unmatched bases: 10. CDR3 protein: CASRTKRGALSYEQYF. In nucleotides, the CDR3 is TGTGCCAGCAGGACTAAGCGGGGGGCCTTATCCTACGAGCAGTACTTC.

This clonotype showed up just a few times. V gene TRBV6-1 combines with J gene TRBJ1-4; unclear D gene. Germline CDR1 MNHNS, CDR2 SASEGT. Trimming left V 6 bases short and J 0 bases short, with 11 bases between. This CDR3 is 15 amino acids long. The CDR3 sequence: CASSHTDATNEKLFF. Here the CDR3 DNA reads TGTGCCAGCAGCCATACAGATGCAACTAATGAAAAACTGTTTTTT.

DNA of the CDR3: TGTGCCAGCAGTTCCTCCATGGCCTCCTACGAGCAGTACTTC. Translated, it gives CASSSSMASYEQYF. The rearrangement links TRBV12-3 or TRBV12-4 to TRBJ2-7; D not certain. The CDR3 contains 14 residues. V was cut by 4 bases and J by 0 bases, with 10 bases left in between.

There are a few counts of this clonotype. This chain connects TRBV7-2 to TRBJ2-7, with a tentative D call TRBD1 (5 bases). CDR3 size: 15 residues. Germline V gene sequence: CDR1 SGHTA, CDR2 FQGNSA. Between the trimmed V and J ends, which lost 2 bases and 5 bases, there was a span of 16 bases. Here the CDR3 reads CASSLRQGRSDEQYF. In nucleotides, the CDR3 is TGTGCCAGCAGCTTAAGGCAGGGAAGATCGGACGAGCAGTACTTC.

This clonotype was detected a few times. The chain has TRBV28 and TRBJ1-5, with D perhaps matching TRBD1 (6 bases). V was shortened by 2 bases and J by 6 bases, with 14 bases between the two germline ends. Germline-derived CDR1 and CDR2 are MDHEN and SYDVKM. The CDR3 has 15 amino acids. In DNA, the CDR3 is TGTGCCAGCAGTTTAACTGACAGGATATCTCAGCCCCAGCATTTT. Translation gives CASSLTDRISQPQHF.

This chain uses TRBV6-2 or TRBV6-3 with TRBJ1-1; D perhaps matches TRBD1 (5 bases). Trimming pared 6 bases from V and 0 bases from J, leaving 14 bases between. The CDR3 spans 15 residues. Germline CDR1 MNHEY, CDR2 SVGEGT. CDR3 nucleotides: TGTGCCAGCAGCGGGACGGACAATATGAACACTGAAGCTTTCTTT. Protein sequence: CASSGTDNMNTEAFF.

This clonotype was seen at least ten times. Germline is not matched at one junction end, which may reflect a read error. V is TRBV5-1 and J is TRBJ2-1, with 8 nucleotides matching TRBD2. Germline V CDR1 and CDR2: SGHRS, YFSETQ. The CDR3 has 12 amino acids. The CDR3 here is CASSRGAGEKVF. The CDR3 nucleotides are TGCGCCAGCAGCCGGGGAGCGGGAGAAAAGGTCTTC.

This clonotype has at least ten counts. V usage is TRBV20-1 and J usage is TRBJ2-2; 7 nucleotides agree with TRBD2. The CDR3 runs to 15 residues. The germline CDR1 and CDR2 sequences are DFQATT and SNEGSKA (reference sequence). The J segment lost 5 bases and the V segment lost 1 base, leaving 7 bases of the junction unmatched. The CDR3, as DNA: TGCAGTGCTAGAGCCCCGACTAGCAGGACCGGGGAGCTGTTTTTT. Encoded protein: CSARAPTSRTGELFF.

CDR3 sequence: CASSSGGSGANVLTF. CDR3 DNA sequence: TGTGCCAGCAGTTCAGGGGGCTCTGGGGCCAACGTCCTGACTTTC. The chain links TRBV12-3 or TRBV12-4 to TRBJ2-6; TRBD1 matches at 7 bases. CDR3 length equals 15 residues. After removal of 4 bases from V and 0 bases from J, the junction contained 0 bases not matched to a gene.

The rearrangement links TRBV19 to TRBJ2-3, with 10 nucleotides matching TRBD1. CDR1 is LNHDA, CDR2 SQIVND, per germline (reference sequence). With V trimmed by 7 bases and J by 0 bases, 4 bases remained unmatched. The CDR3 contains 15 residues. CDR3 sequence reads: CASTDRGMSTDTQYF. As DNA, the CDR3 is TGTGCCAGTACGGACAGGGGGATGAGCACAGATACGCAGTATTTT.

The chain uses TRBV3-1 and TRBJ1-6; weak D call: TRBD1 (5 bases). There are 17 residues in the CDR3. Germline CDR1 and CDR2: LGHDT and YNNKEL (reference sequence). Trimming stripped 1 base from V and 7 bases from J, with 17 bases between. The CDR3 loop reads CASSQVSSGRPNSPLHF. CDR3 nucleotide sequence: TGTGCCAGCAGCCAAGTGTCGTCGGGACGGCCAAATTCACCCCTCCACTTT.

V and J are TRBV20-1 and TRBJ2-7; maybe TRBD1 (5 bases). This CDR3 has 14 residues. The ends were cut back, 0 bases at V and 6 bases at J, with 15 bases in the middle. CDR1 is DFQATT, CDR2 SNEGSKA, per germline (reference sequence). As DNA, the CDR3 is TGCAGTGCTAGAGAGAACAGGTTGATGGGCGAGCAGTACTTC. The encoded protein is CSARENRLMGEQYF.

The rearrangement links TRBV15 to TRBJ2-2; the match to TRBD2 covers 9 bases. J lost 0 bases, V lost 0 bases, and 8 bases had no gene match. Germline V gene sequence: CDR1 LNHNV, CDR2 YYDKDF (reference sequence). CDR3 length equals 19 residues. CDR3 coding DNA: TGTGCCACCAGCAGAGATCGCCTAGCGGGGCCTTCGAACACCGGGGAGCTGTTTTTT. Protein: CATSRDRLAGPSNTGELFF.

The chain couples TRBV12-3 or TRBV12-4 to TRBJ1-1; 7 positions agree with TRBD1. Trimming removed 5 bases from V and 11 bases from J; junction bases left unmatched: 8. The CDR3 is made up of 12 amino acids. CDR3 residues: CASSGDSVLAFF. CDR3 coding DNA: TGTGCCAGCAGTGGGGACAGTGTTCTGGCTTTCTTT.

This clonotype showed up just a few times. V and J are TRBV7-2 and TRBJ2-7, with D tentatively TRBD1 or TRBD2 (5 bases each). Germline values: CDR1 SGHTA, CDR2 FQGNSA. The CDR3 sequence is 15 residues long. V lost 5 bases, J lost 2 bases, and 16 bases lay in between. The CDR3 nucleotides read TGTGCCAGCAGCCCATGGGTGGGGACGACCTACGAGCAGTACTTC. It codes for CASSPWVGTTYEQYF.